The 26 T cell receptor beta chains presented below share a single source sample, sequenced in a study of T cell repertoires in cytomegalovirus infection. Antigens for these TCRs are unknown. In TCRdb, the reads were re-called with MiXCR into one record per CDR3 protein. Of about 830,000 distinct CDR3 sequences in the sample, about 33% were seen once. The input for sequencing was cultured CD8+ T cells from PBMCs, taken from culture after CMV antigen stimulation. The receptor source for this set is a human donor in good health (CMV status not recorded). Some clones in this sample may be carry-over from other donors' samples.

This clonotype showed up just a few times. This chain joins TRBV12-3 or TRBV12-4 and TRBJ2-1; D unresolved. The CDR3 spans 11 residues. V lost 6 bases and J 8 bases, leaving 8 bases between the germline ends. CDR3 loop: CASSPQDEQFF. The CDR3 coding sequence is TGTGCCAGCAGCCCCCAGGATGAGCAGTTCTTC.

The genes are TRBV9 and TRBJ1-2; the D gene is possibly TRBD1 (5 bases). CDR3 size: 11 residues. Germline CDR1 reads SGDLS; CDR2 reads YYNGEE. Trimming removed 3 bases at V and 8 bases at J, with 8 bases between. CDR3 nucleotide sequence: TGTGCCAGCAGCGAGGGGTCGGGCTACACCTTC. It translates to CASSEGSGYTF.

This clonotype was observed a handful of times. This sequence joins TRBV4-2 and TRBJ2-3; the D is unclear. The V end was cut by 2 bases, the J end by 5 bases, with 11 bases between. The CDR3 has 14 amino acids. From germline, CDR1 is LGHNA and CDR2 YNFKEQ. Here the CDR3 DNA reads TGTGCCAGCAGCCAAATTACCGGCGGAGATACGCAGTATTTT. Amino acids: CASSQITGGDTQYF.

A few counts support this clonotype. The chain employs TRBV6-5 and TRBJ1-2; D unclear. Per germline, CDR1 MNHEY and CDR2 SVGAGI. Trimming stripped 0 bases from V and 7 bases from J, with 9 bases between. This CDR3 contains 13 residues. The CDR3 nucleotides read TGTGCCAGCAGTTACTCGGTCGGTACTGGCTACACCTTC. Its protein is CASSYSVGTGYTF.

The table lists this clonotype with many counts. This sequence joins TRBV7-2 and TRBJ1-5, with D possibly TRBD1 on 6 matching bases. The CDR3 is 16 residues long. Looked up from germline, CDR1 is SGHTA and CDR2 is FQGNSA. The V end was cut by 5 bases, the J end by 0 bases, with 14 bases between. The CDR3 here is CASSPEGGYSNQPQHF. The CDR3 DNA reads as TGTGCCAGCAGCCCCGAGGGGGGATATAGCAATCAGCCCCAGCATTTT.

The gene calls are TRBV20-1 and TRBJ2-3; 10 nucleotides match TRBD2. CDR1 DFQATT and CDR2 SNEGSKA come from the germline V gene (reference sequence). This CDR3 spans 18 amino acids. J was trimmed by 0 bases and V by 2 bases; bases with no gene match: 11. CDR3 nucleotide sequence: TGCAGTGCTAGAAGGAAACGTACTAGCGGGACTAGCACAGATACGCAGTATTTT. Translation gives CSARRKRTSGTSTDTQYF.

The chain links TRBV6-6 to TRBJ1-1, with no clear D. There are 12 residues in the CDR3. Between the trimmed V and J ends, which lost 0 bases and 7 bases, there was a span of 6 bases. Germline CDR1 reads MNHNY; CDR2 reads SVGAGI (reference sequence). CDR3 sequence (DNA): TGTGCCAGCAGTTACTCACCCCGTGAAGCTTTCTTT. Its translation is CASSYSPREAFF.

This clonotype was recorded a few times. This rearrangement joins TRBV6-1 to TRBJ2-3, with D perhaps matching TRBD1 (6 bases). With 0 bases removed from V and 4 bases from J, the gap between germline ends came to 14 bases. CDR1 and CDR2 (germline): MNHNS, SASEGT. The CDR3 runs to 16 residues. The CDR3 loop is CASSEAFGGRSDTQYF. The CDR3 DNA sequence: TGTGCCAGCAGTGAAGCGTTTGGGGGCCGTTCAGATACGCAGTATTTT.

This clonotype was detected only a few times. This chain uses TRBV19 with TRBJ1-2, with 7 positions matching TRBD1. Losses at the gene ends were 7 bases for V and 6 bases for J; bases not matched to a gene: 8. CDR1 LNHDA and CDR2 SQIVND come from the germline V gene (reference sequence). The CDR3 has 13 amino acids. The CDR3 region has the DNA TGTGCCAGTATCTTTCGGGACAGCGATGGCTACACCTTC. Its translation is CASIFRDSDGYTF. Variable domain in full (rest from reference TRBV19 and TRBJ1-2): DGGITQSPKYLFRKEGQNVTLSCEQNLNHDAMYWYRQDPGQGLRLIYYSQIVNDFQKGDIAEGYSVSREKKESFPLTVTSAQKNPTAFYLCASIFRDSDGYTFGSGTRLTVV.

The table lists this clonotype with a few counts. In DNA, the CDR3 is TGTGCCAGCTCGGAGACCCGCTATGGCTACACCTTC. It codes for CASSETRYGYTF. The V call is TRBV19, the J call TRBJ1-2; D is unresolved. Germline CDR1 and CDR2: LNHDA and SQIVND (reference sequence). CDR3 length equals 12 residues. The V end was cut by 9 bases, the J end by 4 bases, with 12 bases between.

The DNA of the CDR3 is TGTGCCAGCAGCTTAGCAGGGGTCCTCTCCTACGAGCAGTACTTC. Protein product: CASSLAGVLSYEQYF. The V and J genes are TRBV7-9 and TRBJ2-7; the D gene is possibly TRBD1 (5 bases). Germline V gene lookup returns CDR1 SEHNR and CDR2 FQNEAQ (reference sequence). This CDR3 has 15 amino acids. Trimming took 0 bases from V and 0 from J, leaving 9 bases between them. The full variable domain, with the rest looked up from reference TRBV7-9 and TRBJ2-7, is DTGVSQNPRHKITKRGQNVTFRCDPISEHNRLYWYRQTLGQGPEFLTYFQNEAQLEKSRLLSDRFSAERPKGSFSTLEIQRTEQGDSAMYLCASSLAGVLSYEQYFGPGTRLTVT.

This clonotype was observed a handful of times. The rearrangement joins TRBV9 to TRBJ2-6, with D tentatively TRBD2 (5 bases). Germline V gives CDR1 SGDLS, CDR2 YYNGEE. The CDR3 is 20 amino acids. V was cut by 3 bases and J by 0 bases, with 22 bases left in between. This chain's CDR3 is CASSAPTAAEFISGANVLTF. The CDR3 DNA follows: TGTGCCAGCAGCGCCCCAACAGCGGCGGAGTTTATCTCTGGGGCCAACGTCCTGACTTTC.

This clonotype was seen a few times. In DNA, the CDR3 is TGTGCCAGCAGTTACGTGTGGGACTCTGGAAACACCATATATTTT. Amino acid sequence: CASSYVWDSGNTIYF. The V call is TRBV6-6, the J call TRBJ1-3; D is ambiguous. Germline-derived CDR1 and CDR2 are MNHNY and SVGAGI (reference sequence). This CDR3 contains 15 residues. Between the trimmed V and J ends, which lost 2 bases and 0 bases, there was a span of 8 bases.

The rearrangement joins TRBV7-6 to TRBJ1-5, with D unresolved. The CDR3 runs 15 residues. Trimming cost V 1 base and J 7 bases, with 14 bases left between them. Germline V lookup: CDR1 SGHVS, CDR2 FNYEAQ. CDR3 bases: TGTGCCAGCAGCTTAGAGGGAGGCCCTGGACAGCCCCAGCATTTT. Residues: CASSLEGGPGQPQHF.

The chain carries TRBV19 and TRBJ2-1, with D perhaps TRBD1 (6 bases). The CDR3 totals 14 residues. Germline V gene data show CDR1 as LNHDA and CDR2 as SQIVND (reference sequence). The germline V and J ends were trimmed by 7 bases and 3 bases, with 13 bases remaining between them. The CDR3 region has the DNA TGTGCCAGTATTAGTGGGGGCAACTACAATGAGCAGTTCTTC. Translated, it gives CASISGGNYNEQFF.

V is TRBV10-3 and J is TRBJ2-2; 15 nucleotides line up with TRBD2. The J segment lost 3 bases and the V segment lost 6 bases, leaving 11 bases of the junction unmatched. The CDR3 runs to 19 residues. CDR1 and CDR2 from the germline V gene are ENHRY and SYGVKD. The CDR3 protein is CAIRGVPGLAGGHTGELFF. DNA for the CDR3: TGTGCCATCAGGGGGGTCCCGGGACTAGCGGGGGGCCACACCGGGGAGCTGTTTTTT.

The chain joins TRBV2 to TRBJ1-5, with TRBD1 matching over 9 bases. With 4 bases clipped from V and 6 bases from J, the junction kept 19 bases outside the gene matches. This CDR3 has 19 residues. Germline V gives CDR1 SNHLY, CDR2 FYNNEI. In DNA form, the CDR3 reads TGTGCCAGCAGTGCACCGTCGGACAGGGGCTTTTTACCCGGTCAGCCCCAGCATTTT. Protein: CASSAPSDRGFLPGQPQHF.

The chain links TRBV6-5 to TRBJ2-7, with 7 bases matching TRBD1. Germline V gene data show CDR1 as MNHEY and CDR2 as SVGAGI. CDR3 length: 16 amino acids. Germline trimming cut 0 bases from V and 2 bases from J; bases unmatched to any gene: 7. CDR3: CASSYSRDSPTYEQYF. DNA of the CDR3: TGTGCCAGCAGTTACTCCCGGGACAGTCCTACCTACGAGCAGTACTTC.

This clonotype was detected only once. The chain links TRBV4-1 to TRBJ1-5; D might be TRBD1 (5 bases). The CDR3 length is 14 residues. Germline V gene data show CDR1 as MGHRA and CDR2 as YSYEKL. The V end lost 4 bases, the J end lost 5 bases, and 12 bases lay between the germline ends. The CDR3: CASSPATGYQPQHF. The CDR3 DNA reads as TGCGCCAGCAGCCCTGCCACAGGATATCAGCCCCAGCATTTT.

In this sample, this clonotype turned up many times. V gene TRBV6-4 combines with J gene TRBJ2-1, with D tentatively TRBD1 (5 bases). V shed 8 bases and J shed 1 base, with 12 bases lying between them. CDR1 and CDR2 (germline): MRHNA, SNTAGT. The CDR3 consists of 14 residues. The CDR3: CASAQGNSYNEQFF. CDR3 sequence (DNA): TGTGCCAGCGCCCAGGGAAATTCCTACAATGAGCAGTTCTTC.

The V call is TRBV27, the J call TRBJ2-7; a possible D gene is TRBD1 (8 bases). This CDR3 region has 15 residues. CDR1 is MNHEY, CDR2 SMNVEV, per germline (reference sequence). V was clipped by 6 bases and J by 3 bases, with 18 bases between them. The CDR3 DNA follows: TGTGCCAGCAGAGTCACAGGGGGGGCAGTCTACGAGCAGTACTTC. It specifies CASRVTGGAVYEQYF.

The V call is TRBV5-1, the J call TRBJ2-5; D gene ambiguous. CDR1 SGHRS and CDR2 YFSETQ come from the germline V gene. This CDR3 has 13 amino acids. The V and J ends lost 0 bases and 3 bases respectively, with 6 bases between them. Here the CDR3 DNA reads TGCGCCAGCAGCTTGGAGTGGGAAGAGACCCAGTACTTC. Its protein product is CASSLEWEETQYF.

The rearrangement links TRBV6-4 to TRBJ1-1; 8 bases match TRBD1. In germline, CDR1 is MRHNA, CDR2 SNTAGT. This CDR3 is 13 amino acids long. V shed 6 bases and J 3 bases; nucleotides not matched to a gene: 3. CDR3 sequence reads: CASRPDRDTEAFF. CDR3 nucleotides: TGTGCCAGCAGGCCGGACAGGGACACTGAAGCTTTCTTT.

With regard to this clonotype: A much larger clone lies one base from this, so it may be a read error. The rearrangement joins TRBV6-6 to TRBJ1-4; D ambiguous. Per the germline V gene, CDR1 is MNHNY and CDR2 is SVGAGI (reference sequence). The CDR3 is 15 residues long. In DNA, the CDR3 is TGTACCAGCAGTTACTCACCCGCAACTAATGAAAAACTGTTTTTT. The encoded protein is CTSSYSPATNEKLFF.

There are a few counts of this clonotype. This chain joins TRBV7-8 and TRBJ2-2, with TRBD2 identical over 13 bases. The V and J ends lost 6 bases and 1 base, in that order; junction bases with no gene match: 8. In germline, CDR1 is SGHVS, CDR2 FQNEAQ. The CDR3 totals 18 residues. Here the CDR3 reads CASRATSGGAGNTGELFF. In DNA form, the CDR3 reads TGTGCCAGCAGAGCAACTAGCGGGGGGGCCGGGAACACCGGGGAGCTGTTTTTT. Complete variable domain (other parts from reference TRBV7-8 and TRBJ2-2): GAGVSQSPRYKVAKRGQDVALRCDPISGHVSLFWYQQALGQGPEFLTYFQNEAQLDKSGLPSDRFFAERPEGSVSTLKIQRTQQEDSAVYLCASRATSGGAGNTGELFFGEGSRLTVL.

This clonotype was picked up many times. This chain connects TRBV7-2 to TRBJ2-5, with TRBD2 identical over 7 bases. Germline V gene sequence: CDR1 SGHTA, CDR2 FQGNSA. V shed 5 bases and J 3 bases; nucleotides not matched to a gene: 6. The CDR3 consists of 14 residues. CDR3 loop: CASSPSGGEETQYF. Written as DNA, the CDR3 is TGTGCCAGCAGCCCGAGTGGGGGGGAAGAGACCCAGTACTTC.